This paragraph covers one T cell receptor beta chain sequence. Its target is not known. Sequencing used immunoSEQ multiplex PCR; TCRdb keeps in-frame clones, though not all of them. The sample holds under 70,000 clones, roughly 92% seen once. This CDR3 region has 14 residues. V was trimmed by 5 bases and J by 2 bases, leaving 10 bases between them. Germline assignment: CDR1 WSHSY and CDR2 SAAADI. The sample belongs to a study of lymphopenia after photon versus proton radiotherapy. General observations from the study: Under photons, naive T cells and diversity fell while effector/memory populations rose.

This chain connects TRBV10-2 to TRBJ2-4; D might be TRBD2 (5 bases). The sequencing used peripheral blood, collected from a patient treated with photon-based radiotherapy. The origin of this receptor is a woman aged 40 to 50 with cholangiocarcinoma. The CDR3 here is CASSFGEPKNIQYF. Written as DNA, the CDR3 is TGCGCCAGCAGTTTCGGGGAACCCAAAAACATTCAGTACTTC.